The 25 T cell receptor beta chains below come from one sample, sequenced in a study of blood T cell repertoires in COVID-19. Data came from immunoSEQ multiplex PCR; TCRdb stores just in-frame clones and leaves some out. The repertoire holds 150,000 to 200,000 clones, 80% to 95% seen once, with around 4.6% in the top ten. The sequenced sample consisted of peripheral blood. These receptors all stem from a man in his thirties or forties with COVID-19, enrolled during active disease.

The chain couples TRBV29-1 to TRBJ2-1, with TRBD2 matching 12 bases. Germline CDR1 and CDR2: SQVTM and ANQGSEA. The CDR3 runs 20 residues. The ends lost 2 bases at V and 0 bases at J; junction bases unmatched: 14. The CDR3 sequence: CSVEQGLAGLLSHSYNEQFF. CDR3 in DNA: TGCAGCGTTGAACAAGGACTAGCGGGGTTACTTAGTCACTCCTACAATGAGCAGTTCTTC.

This chain uses TRBV29-1 with TRBJ2-1; 8 bases agree with TRBD1. V trimming: 4 bases; J trimming: 3 bases; junction bases outside the gene matches: 5. Germline V gene sequence: CDR1 SQVTM, CDR2 ANQGSEA. This CDR3 spans 14 amino acids. In DNA form, the CDR3 reads TGCAGCGTTGCGGGACAGGCTTTCTACAATGAGCAGTTCTTC. Protein: CSVAGQAFYNEQFF.

This rearrangement joins TRBV5-4 to TRBJ2-1, with D perhaps matching TRBD1 (9 bases). The CDR3 spans 15 residues. The germline CDR1 and CDR2 sequences are SGHNT and YYREEE (reference sequence). V shed 3 bases and J shed 9 bases, with 19 bases lying between them. The CDR3 here is CASSSGVAGQGEQFF. The CDR3 bases are TGTGCCAGCAGCTCCGGGGTAGCGGGACAGGGTGAGCAGTTCTTC. The full variable domain, completed using reference TRBV5-4 and TRBJ2-1, is ETGVTQSPTHLIKTRGQQVTLRCSSQSGHNTVSWYQQALGQGPQFIFQYYREEENGRGNFPPRFSGLQFPNYSSELNVNALELDDSALYLCASSSGVAGQGEQFFGPGTRLTVL.

V and J are TRBV12-3 or TRBV12-4 and TRBJ1-2; D is unresolved. V lost 0 bases and J 6 bases, leaving 8 bases between the germline ends. The CDR3 covers 13 residues. Here the CDR3 reads CASSLASVDGYTF. DNA for the CDR3: TGTGCCAGCAGTTTAGCGTCAGTGGATGGCTACACCTTC.

The J gene is TRBJ2-3, the V gene TRBV6-5; 9 bases are a match to TRBD1. The CDR3 extends over 15 amino acids. Germline CDR1 and CDR2: MNHEY and SVGAGI. V trimming: 2 bases; J trimming: 6 bases; junction bases outside the gene matches: 6. The CDR3 nucleotides read TGTGCCAGCAGTTACCGGGGACAGGGTCGGGATACGCAGTATTTT. This encodes CASSYRGQGRDTQYF.

This chain joins TRBV7-7 and TRBJ2-2, with 7 nucleotides matching TRBD1. Losses at the gene ends were 6 bases for V and 7 bases for J; bases not matched to a gene: 11. Germline V CDR1 and CDR2: SSHAT, FNYEAQ (reference sequence). CDR3 length equals 15 residues. Written as DNA, the CDR3 is TGTGCCAGCAGTCTTTCGACAGGGATGGTCGGGGAGCTGTTTTTT. Its translation: CASSLSTGMVGELFF.

CDR3 in amino acids: CASRAGAEAFF. Written as DNA, the CDR3 is TGTGCCAGCAGGGCCGGAGCTGAAGCTTTCTTT. This chain uses TRBV6-5 with TRBJ1-1; D gene unclear. Per the germline V gene, CDR1 is MNHEY and CDR2 is SVGAGI. This CDR3 is built from 11 residues. V dropped 6 bases and J dropped 6 bases, with 8 bases sitting between them.

The chain combines TRBV4-3 with TRBJ2-1; 7 bases fit TRBD1. Germline trimming cut 1 base from V and 1 base from J; bases unmatched to any gene: 19. The CDR3 has 21 amino acids. Germline CDR1 and CDR2: LGHNA and YSLEER. CDR3 loop: CASSQALLVGGEGDSYNEQFF. CDR3 DNA: TGCGCCAGCAGCCAAGCTCTCTTGGTAGGGGGCGAGGGGGATTCCTACAATGAGCAGTTCTTC.

For the CDR3, the DNA is TGTGCCAGCAGTTACTCTACCGCGGGGGGACCCCAGCATTTT. Amino acids: CASSYSTAGGPQHF. V is TRBV6-2 or TRBV6-3 and J is TRBJ1-5, with D possibly being TRBD1 (5 bases). The CDR3 loop spans 14 amino acids. The germline CDR1 and CDR2 sequences are MNHEY and SVGEGT. Deletions cut 0 bases from V and 10 bases from J, with 13 bases between.

The rearrangement joins TRBV10-3 to TRBJ1-4, with D possibly TRBD1 on 6 matching bases. The CDR3 covers 15 residues. From germline, CDR1 is ENHRY and CDR2 SYGVKD. V gave up 3 bases and J gave up 5 bases, with 13 bases separating them. The chain's CDR3 is CAISEREQGNEKLFF. The CDR3 DNA follows: TGTGCCATCAGTGAAAGAGAACAGGGCAATGAAAAACTGTTTTTT.

V is TRBV7-6 and J is TRBJ2-6; 8 nucleotides line up with TRBD1. This CDR3 spans 18 amino acids. CDR1 and CDR2 (germline): SGHVS, FNYEAQ. Unmatched junction bases numbered 9, after V lost 5 bases and J lost 0 bases. CDR3 protein: CASSTRTGSFSGANVLTF. The CDR3 coding sequence is TGTGCCAGCAGCACTAGGACAGGGTCCTTCTCTGGGGCCAACGTCCTGACTTTC.

The chain couples TRBV20-1 to TRBJ2-3; 8 nucleotides agree with TRBD2. CDR1 is DFQATT, CDR2 SNEGSKA, per germline (reference sequence). The CDR3 extends over 18 amino acids. With V trimmed by 3 bases and J by 1 base, 15 bases remained unmatched. DNA for the CDR3: TGCAGTGCTAGTAAAAGTCCAAACTTACTAGCGGGCACAGATACGCAGTATTTT. Its translation is CSASKSPNLLAGTDTQYF.

The chain links TRBV19 to TRBJ2-3, with D perhaps TRBD1 (5 bases). The CDR3 extends over 14 amino acids. Trimming took 3 bases from V and 4 from J, leaving 11 bases between them. Germline V gene data show CDR1 as LNHDA and CDR2 as SQIVND (reference sequence). Here the CDR3 DNA reads TGTGCCAGTAGTATGGGCAGGGTGGCAGATACGCAGTATTTT. It specifies CASSMGRVADTQYF.

This clone came up once. V gene TRBV4-3 combines with J gene TRBJ1-5, with a weak D call TRBD1 (5 bases). Deletions cut 0 bases from V and 9 bases from J, with 12 bases between. Germline V gene lookup returns CDR1 LGHNA and CDR2 YSLEER. This CDR3 has 14 amino acids. CDR3 coding DNA: TGCGCCAGCAGCCAAGATCCCCAGGGAAGGCCCCAGCATTTT. It is translated as CASSQDPQGRPQHF.

This clone occurred once. The V and J genes are TRBV19 and TRBJ2-7; 9 bases match TRBD1. Germline CDR1 is LNHDA and CDR2 is SQIVND (reference sequence). This CDR3 is built from 14 residues. The trim removed 4 bases at V and 1 base at J, leaving 2 bases unmatched. DNA for the CDR3: TGTGCCAGTAGTAGGACAGGGGATTCCTACGAGCAGTACTTC. Translating gives CASSRTGDSYEQYF.

This chain uses TRBV4-3 with TRBJ1-6; D is unresolved. Germline V gene sequence: CDR1 LGHNA, CDR2 YSLEER. Trimming shortened V by 0 bases and J by 7 bases, and 10 bases separated the two germline ends. The CDR3 is made up of 15 amino acids. CDR3 amino acids: CASSQDLHGNSPLHF. The DNA of the CDR3 is TGCGCCAGCAGCCAAGATCTTCACGGGAATTCACCCCTCCACTTT.

The chain combines TRBV19 with TRBJ1-2; TRBD1 matches 7 bases. After removal of 5 bases from V and 2 bases from J, the junction contained 8 bases not matched to a gene. Per the germline V gene, CDR1 is LNHDA and CDR2 is SQIVND (reference sequence). The CDR3 sequence is 15 residues long. The CDR3 spells CASSSGDRKNYGYTF. In nucleotides, the CDR3 is TGTGCCAGTAGTTCAGGGGACAGAAAAAACTATGGCTACACCTTC.

V and J are TRBV9 and TRBJ2-3, with TRBD2 matching 8 bases. Germline loops: CDR1 SGDLS, CDR2 YYNGEE. With 4 bases clipped from V and 1 base from J, the junction kept 8 bases outside the gene matches. CDR3 length: 16 amino acids. The CDR3 region is CASSPLAGPGTDTQYF. The CDR3 DNA sequence: TGTGCCAGCAGCCCCCTAGCGGGTCCTGGCACAGATACGCAGTATTTT.

This clone was counted once. The DNA of the CDR3 is TGTGCCAGCAGCCAAGCCGGGACAGGGCTTTCTGAAGCTTTCTTT. Translating it yields CASSQAGTGLSEAFF. The gene calls are TRBV3-1 (or the pseudogene TRBV3-2) and TRBJ1-1, with 9 bases matching TRBD1. In germline, CDR1 is LGHDT, CDR2 YNNKEL (reference sequence). V shed 1 base and J 6 bases; nucleotides not matched to a gene: 6. The CDR3 has 15 amino acids.

The gene calls are TRBV12-3 or TRBV12-4 and TRBJ1-4, with 7 bases lining up with TRBD1. Trimming took 7 bases from V and 4 from J; bases not matched to a gene: 3. This CDR3 spans 13 amino acids. CDR3 region: CASTGGYNEKLFF. As DNA, the CDR3 is TGTGCCAGCACAGGGGGTTATAATGAAAAACTGTTTTTT.

The CDR3 spells CASSSLRGQGYGYTF. CDR3 nucleotide sequence: TGTGCCAGCAGCTCCCTTAGGGGACAGGGCTATGGCTACACCTTC. V usage is TRBV11-2 and J usage is TRBJ1-2; 9 bases line up with TRBD1. Germline assignment: CDR1 SGHAT and CDR2 FQNNGV. This CDR3 spans 15 amino acids. V gave up 4 bases and J gave up 4 bases; unmatched junction bases: 7.

The gene calls are TRBV5-1 and TRBJ2-3; TRBD2 aligns across 10 bases. The germline CDR1 and CDR2 sequences are SGHRS and YFSETQ. V was clipped by 4 bases and J by 4 bases; unmatched bases: 6. The CDR3 contains 15 residues. As DNA, the CDR3 is TGCGCCAGCAGCCGTGACGGGACTAGCGCAGATACGCAGTATTTT. Translating gives CASSRDGTSADTQYF. The whole variable domain, filled in from reference TRBV5-1 and TRBJ2-3, reads KAGVTQTPRYLIKTRGQQVTLSCSPISGHRSVSWYQQTPGQGLQFLFEYFSETQRNKGNFPGRFSGRQFSNSRSEMNVSTLELGDSALYLCASSRDGTSADTQYFGPGTRLTVL.

Regarding this clone: A read error is possible here, since a much larger clone lies one base away. The chain recombines TRBV30 with TRBJ2-5; 8 bases align to TRBD1. Germline CDR1 and CDR2: GTSNPN and SVGIG (reference sequence). J was trimmed by 7 bases and V by 4 bases; bases with no gene match: 11. There are 14 residues in the CDR3. The CDR3, as DNA: TGTGCCTGGAACCCCCGGCAGGGGGCGGCGACCCAGTACTTC. Its protein is CAWNPRQGAATQYF.

The sample holds one count of this clone. The chain combines TRBV21-1 with TRBJ2-1; the DNA was not used to check the table's D call, TRBD2. TRBV21-1 is a pseudogene. This CDR3 region has 20 residues. CDR3 coding DNA: TGTGCCAGCAGCAAAGCGCTAAGGACTACCGTGCCGAGGGGCTACAATGAGCAGTTCTTC. The encoded protein is CASSKALRTTVPRGYNEQFF.

The V gene is TRBV5-1, the J gene TRBJ1-1, with D perhaps matching TRBD1 (6 bases). This CDR3 spans 15 amino acids. V lost 0 bases and J lost 0, with 9 bases in between. Germline CDR1 SGHRS, CDR2 YFSETQ. The CDR3 coding sequence is TGCGCCAGCAGCTTGGCAACAGGGCTGAACACTGAAGCTTTCTTT. Encoded protein: CASSLATGLNTEAFF.